What follows are 23 T cell receptor beta chains derived from one specimen sequenced in a study of OX40 agonist ivuxolimab in advanced cancers. Measured with immunoSEQ multiplex PCR; TCRdb has only the in-frame clones, and not every one. The sample consists of around 73,000 clones, over 80% of them appearing once. The specimen comprised CD4+ or CD8+ T cells sorted from blood, sampled in a trial of the OX40 agonist ivuxolimab. The receptors shown here come from an adult with an advanced solid tumor such as melanoma, head and neck, liver or kidney cancer.

This clone was observed a single time. The chain is built from TRBV4-1 and TRBJ1-1; 8 nucleotides align to TRBD1. V gave up 3 bases and J gave up 3 bases; unmatched junction bases: 12. The CDR3 totals 17 residues. In germline, CDR1 is MGHRA, CDR2 YSYEKL. CDR3 residues: CASSHPRTGQGYTEAFF. Here the CDR3 DNA reads TGCGCCAGCAGCCACCCACGGACAGGGCAGGGTTACACTGAAGCTTTCTTT.

The chain joins TRBV11-2 to TRBJ2-2; 9 bases line up with TRBD1. CDR1 is SGHAT and CDR2 is FQNNGV in the germline V gene. The CDR3 is made up of 16 amino acids. With 5 bases clipped from V and 6 bases from J, the junction kept 10 bases outside the gene matches. CDR3 nucleotides: TGTGCCAGCAGCCCAACGGACAGGGGTGTCCCCGGGGAGCTGTTTTTT. Translating it yields CASSPTDRGVPGELFF.

V is TRBV27 and J is TRBJ1-1; TRBD1 is a possible D gene (6 bases). Trimming removed 7 bases at V and 2 bases at J, with 14 bases between. This CDR3 has 14 amino acids. Germline V gene lookup returns CDR1 MNHEY and CDR2 SMNVEV (reference sequence). DNA for the CDR3: TGTGCCAGCACACCCAGGGGCCCAAACACTGAAGCTTTCTTT. It encodes CASTPRGPNTEAFF.

This rearrangement joins TRBV30 to TRBJ1-1, with D uncertain. The CDR3 runs 13 residues. V lost 0 bases, J lost 1 base, and 6 bases lay in between. In germline, CDR1 is GTSNPN, CDR2 SVGIG (reference sequence). CDR3 amino acids: CAWSVLWNTEAFF. The CDR3 nucleotides read TGTGCCTGGAGTGTACTTTGGAACACTGAAGCTTTCTTT.

The chain recombines TRBV27 with TRBJ1-6; D might be TRBD1 (6 bases). Trimming removed 2 bases from V and 6 bases from J, with 11 bases in between. The germline CDR1 and CDR2 sequences are MNHEY and SMNVEV (reference sequence). The CDR3 loop spans 15 amino acids. In nucleotides, the CDR3 is TGTGCCAGCAGTTTAGGGGGGGGGCCTAATTCACCCCTCCACTTT. It yields the protein CASSLGGGPNSPLHF.

This sequence joins TRBV7-9 and TRBJ1-1; D is possibly TRBD1 (5 bases). This CDR3 has 13 amino acids. Germline loops: CDR1 SEHNR, CDR2 FQNEAQ (reference sequence). Trimming removed 5 bases at V and 8 bases at J, with 15 bases between. The CDR3 sequence: CASSPGGAGEAFF. The CDR3 DNA sequence: TGTGCCAGCAGCCCTGGTGGGGCAGGCGAAGCTTTCTTT.

The J gene is TRBJ2-5, the V gene TRBV5-4; 13 bases are shared with TRBD2. CDR1 SGHNT and CDR2 YYREEE come from the germline V gene (reference sequence). With 4 bases clipped from V and 3 bases from J, the junction kept 3 bases outside the gene matches. The CDR3 is 15 amino acids. CDR3 nucleotides: TGTGCCAGCAGCCCCGGACTAGCGGGGGAAGAGACCCAGTACTTC. This encodes CASSPGLAGEETQYF. Variable domain in full (rest from reference TRBV5-4 and TRBJ2-5): ETGVTQSPTHLIKTRGQQVTLRCSSQSGHNTVSWYQQALGQGPQFIFQYYREEENGRGNFPPRFSGLQFPNYSSELNVNALELDDSALYLCASSPGLAGEETQYFGPGTRLLVL.

V usage is TRBV27 and J usage is TRBJ2-1, with D perhaps TRBD2 (7 bases). Germline loops: CDR1 MNHEY, CDR2 SMNVEV (reference sequence). The CDR3 length is 17 residues. V was pared by 10 bases and J by 2 bases, with 24 bases between. This CDR3 reads CATKDRKSGGTYNEQFF. In nucleotides, the CDR3 is TGTGCCACCAAGGACCGTAAGTCGGGGGGCACCTACAATGAGCAGTTCTTC.

V usage is TRBV29-1 and J usage is TRBJ2-1, with no clear D. V was clipped by 4 bases and J by 4 bases, with 5 bases between them. The CDR3 length is 11 residues. The V gene's germline CDR1 is SQVTM and CDR2 ANQGSEA. In DNA, the CDR3 is TGCAGCGTTGTACGGTACAATGAGCAGTTCTTC. Protein: CSVVRYNEQFF.

A single count supports this clone. This chain links TRBV4-2 with TRBJ2-7; D gene ambiguous. This CDR3 has 13 amino acids. V was cut by 3 bases and J by 7 bases, with 13 bases left in between. The germline gives CDR1 LGHNA, CDR2 YNFKEQ. In nucleotides, the CDR3 is TGTGCCAGCAGCCAGGATTGGGGAAGTGAGCAGTACTTC. Its protein product is CASSQDWGSEQYF.

This rearrangement joins TRBV7-3 to TRBJ2-3; TRBD2 is a possible D gene (6 bases). V lost 5 bases and J 1 base, leaving 13 bases between the germline ends. CDR3 length: 15 residues. Germline CDR1 SGHTA, CDR2 FQGTGA. The CDR3 DNA follows: TGTGCCAGCAGCCTGGTCCCGGGGGGCACAGATACGCAGTATTTT. Encoded protein: CASSLVPGGTDTQYF.

The gene calls are TRBV13 and TRBJ1-2; no definite D call. Germline CDR1 PRHDT, CDR2 FYEKMQ (reference sequence). There are 13 residues in the CDR3. The V end was cut by 5 bases, the J end by 8 bases, with 15 bases between. The CDR3 nucleotides are TGTGCCAGCAGCGAGTGGGGTTCGTACGGCTACACCTTC. It specifies CASSEWGSYGYTF.

The V call is TRBV29-1, the J call TRBJ2-1; 7 bases match TRBD2. Looked up from germline, CDR1 is SQVTM and CDR2 is ANQGSEA. This CDR3 region has 14 residues. J lost 2 bases, V lost 5 bases, and 6 bases had no gene match. In nucleotides, the CDR3 is TGCAGCGTTCGGGGGGTAGGCCCCTACAATGAGCAGTTCTTC. Its translation: CSVRGVGPYNEQFF.

This chain joins TRBV5-4 and TRBJ2-7, with 7 bases aligning to TRBD1. Germline assignment: CDR1 SGHNT and CDR2 YYREEE (reference sequence). Unmatched junction bases numbered 4, after V lost 5 bases and J lost 2 bases. This CDR3 comprises 13 residues. CDR3 region: CASSHRGPYEQYF. The DNA of the CDR3 is TGTGCCAGCAGTCACAGGGGCCCCTACGAGCAGTACTTC. The full variable domain, in which reference TRBV5-4 and TRBJ2-7 provide the parts outside the CDR3, is ETGVTQSPTHLIKTRGQQVTLRCSSQSGHNTVSWYQQALGQGPQFIFQYYREEENGRGNFPPRFSGLQFPNYSSELNVNALELDDSALYLCASSHRGPYEQYFGPGTRLTVT.

V is TRBV4-1 and J is TRBJ1-6, with 7 bases that match TRBD1. CDR3 size: 13 residues. After removal of 5 bases from V and 9 bases from J, the junction contained 4 bases not matched to a gene. CDR1 and CDR2 from the germline V gene are MGHRA and YSYEKL. CDR3: CASSVYRGSPLHF. CDR3 nucleotide sequence: TGCGCCAGCAGCGTATACAGGGGTTCACCCCTCCACTTT.

This chain links TRBV19 with TRBJ2-1; D is unclear. The CDR3 is made up of 13 amino acids. With 2 bases removed from V and 5 bases from J, the gap between germline ends came to 7 bases. From germline, CDR1 is LNHDA and CDR2 SQIVND (reference sequence). This CDR3 reads CASSIWGNNEQFF. The CDR3 DNA reads as TGTGCCAGTAGTATATGGGGAAACAATGAGCAGTTCTTC.

The genes are TRBV7-9 and TRBJ2-7; no definite D call. V lost 5 bases and J lost 3, with 2 bases in between. CDR3 length equals 10 residues. Germline assignment: CDR1 SEHNR and CDR2 FQNEAQ (reference sequence). CDR3 amino acids: CASSDYEQYF. The DNA of the CDR3 is TGTGCCAGCAGCGACTACGAGCAGTACTTC.

The chain joins TRBV2 to TRBJ2-5, with TRBD1 as a possible D gene (5 bases). The J call is in doubt because the DNA end fits TRBJ2-7 better. CDR1 and CDR2 (germline): SNHLY, FYNNEI. The CDR3 is 13 amino acids. The CDR3, as DNA: TGTGCCAGCAGTGGACAGTTTGCCTACGAGCAGTACTTC. Translated, it gives CASSGQFAYEQYF.

The chain is built from TRBV5-4 and TRBJ2-5; 7 bases align to TRBD2. V gave up 1 base and J gave up 3 bases; unmatched junction bases: 12. The CDR3 extends over 17 amino acids. The V gene's germline CDR1 is SGHNT and CDR2 YYREEE (reference sequence). The CDR3 is CASSLLSGSGPKETQYF. As DNA, the CDR3 is TGTGCCAGCAGCTTGTTATCCGGTAGCGGGCCAAAAGAGACCCAGTACTTC.

The J gene is TRBJ2-7, the V gene TRBV4-1; D possibly corresponds to TRBD1 (6 bases). The CDR3 contains 15 residues. V gave up 2 bases and J gave up 2 bases, with 13 bases separating them. Germline V CDR1 and CDR2: MGHRA, YSYEKL. The CDR3 sequence: CASSQTRDTAYEQYF. The CDR3 bases are TGCGCCAGCAGCCAAACCCGGGACACCGCCTACGAGCAGTACTTC.

CDR3 residues: CASSQGTTYEQYF. In nucleotides, the CDR3 is TGCGCCAGCAGCCAAGGGACCACCTACGAGCAGTACTTC. The chain carries TRBV4-1 and TRBJ2-7, with D unresolved. The CDR3 spans 13 residues. V lost 1 base to trimming and J lost 2 bases, with 6 bases between them. Germline V gene sequence: CDR1 MGHRA, CDR2 YSYEKL.

This clone was seen a single time. This sequence joins TRBV15 and TRBJ2-7; 8 bases map to TRBD2. The germline V gene has CDR1 LNHNV and CDR2 YYDKDF (reference sequence). Trimming took 5 bases from V and 2 from J; bases not matched to a gene: 5. The CDR3 length is 14 residues. The CDR3 sequence: CATSGREGPYEQYF. CDR3 in DNA: TGTGCCACCAGCGGACGGGAGGGCCCCTACGAGCAGTACTTC.

V and J are TRBV7-7 and TRBJ1-6; no definite D call. Germline V gene sequence: CDR1 SSHAT, CDR2 FNYEAQ (reference sequence). This CDR3 comprises 13 residues. Trimming removed 5 bases from V and 10 bases from J, with 12 bases in between. CDR3: CASSPGRGSPLHF. In DNA, the CDR3 is TGTGCCAGCAGCCCCGGACGTGGGTCACCCCTCCACTTT.